This T cell receptor beta chain was observed in a study of control samples from healthy donors and cancer patients. The V gene's germline CDR1 is LNHNV and CDR2 YYDKDF (reference sequence). The CDR3 runs to 17 residues. Trimming cost V 0 bases and J 3 bases; bases outside gene matches: 5. The table came from immunoSEQ multiplex PCR; TCRdb's copy has only in-frame clones and leaves some out. Found here are roughly 90,000 clones, approximately 95% of them singletons; the top ten hold approximately 1.5%. The clonotype originates from a woman aged 25-40 years in good health. The sample consisted of blood. The rearrangement uses TRBV15 and TRBJ2-2; 9 bases line up with TRBD1. The CDR3 region has the DNA TGTGCCACCAGCAGAGATAGGACAGGGGTGGACACCGGGGAGCTGTTTTTT. Protein: CATSRDRTGVDTGELFF.